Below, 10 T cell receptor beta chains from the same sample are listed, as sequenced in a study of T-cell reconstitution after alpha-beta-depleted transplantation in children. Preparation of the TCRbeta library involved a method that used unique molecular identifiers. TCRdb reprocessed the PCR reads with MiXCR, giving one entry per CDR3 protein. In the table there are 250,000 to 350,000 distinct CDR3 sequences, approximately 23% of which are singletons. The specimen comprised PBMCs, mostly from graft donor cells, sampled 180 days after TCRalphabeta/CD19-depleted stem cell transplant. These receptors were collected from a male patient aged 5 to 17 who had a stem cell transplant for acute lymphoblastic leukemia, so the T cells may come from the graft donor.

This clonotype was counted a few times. CDR3 in amino acids: CSALRAGETEKLFF. Written as DNA, the CDR3 is TGCAGTGCCTTAAGGGCGGGGGAAACTGAAAAACTGTTTTTT. The chain is built from TRBV20-1 and TRBJ1-4; D may be TRBD1 (5 bases). This CDR3 has 14 residues. Germline CDR1 DFQATT, CDR2 SNEGSKA (reference sequence). V was trimmed by 6 bases and J by 7 bases, leaving 18 bases between them.

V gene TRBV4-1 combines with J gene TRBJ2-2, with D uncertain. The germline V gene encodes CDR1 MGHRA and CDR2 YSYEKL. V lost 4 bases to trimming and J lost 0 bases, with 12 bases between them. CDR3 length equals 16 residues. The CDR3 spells CASSRFELANTGELFF. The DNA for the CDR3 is TGCGCCAGCAGCCGGTTCGAACTTGCGAACACCGGGGAGCTGTTTTTT.

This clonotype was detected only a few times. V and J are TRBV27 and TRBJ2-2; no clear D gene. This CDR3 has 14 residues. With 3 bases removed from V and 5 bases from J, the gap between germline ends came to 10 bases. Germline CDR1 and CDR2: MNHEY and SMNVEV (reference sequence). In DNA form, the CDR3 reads TGTGCCAGCAGTTTGTGGACCGCGACCGGGGAGCTGTTTTTT. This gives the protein CASSLWTATGELFF.

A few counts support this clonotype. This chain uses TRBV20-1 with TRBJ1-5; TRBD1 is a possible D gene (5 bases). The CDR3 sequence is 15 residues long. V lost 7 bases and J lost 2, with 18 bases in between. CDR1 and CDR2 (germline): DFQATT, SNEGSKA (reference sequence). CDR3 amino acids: CSVGRVGLGNQPQHF. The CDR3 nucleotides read TGCAGTGTGGGACGGGTAGGGTTAGGCAATCAGCCCCAGCATTTT.

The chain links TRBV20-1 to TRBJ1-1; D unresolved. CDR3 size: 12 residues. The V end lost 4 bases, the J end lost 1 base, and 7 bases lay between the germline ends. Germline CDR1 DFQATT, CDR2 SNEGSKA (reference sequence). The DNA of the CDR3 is TGCAGTGCTAAGGACGGGAACACTGAAGCTTTCTTT. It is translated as CSAKDGNTEAFF.

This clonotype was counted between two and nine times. The CDR3 region is CASSRYGQPGYEQYF. The CDR3 DNA is TGTGCCAGCAGTAGATATGGACAGCCGGGCTACGAGCAGTACTTC. The chain uses TRBV12-3 or TRBV12-4 and TRBJ2-7; a possible D gene is TRBD1 (6 bases). V was cut by 5 bases and J by 3 bases, with 17 bases left in between. This CDR3 is 15 amino acids long.

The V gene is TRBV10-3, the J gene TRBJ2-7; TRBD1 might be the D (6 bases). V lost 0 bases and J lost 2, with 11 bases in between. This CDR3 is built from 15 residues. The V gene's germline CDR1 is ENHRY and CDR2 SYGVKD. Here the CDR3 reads CAISESGGSPYEQYF. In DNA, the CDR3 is TGTGCCATCAGTGAGTCAGGGGGATCACCCTACGAGCAGTACTTC.

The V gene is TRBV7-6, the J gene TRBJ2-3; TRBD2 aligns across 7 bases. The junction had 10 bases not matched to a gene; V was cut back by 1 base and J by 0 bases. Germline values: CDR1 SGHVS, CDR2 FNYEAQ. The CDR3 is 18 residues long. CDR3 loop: CASSLVGASGPSTDTQYF. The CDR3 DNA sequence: TGTGCCAGCAGCTTAGTTGGGGCTAGCGGACCTAGCACAGATACGCAGTATTTT.

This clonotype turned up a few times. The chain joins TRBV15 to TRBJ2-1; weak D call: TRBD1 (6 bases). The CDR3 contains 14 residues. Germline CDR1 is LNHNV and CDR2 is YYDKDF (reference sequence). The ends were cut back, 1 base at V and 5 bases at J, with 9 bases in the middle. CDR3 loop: CATSRGTDNNEQFF. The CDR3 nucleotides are TGTGCCACCAGCAGAGGGACAGACAACAATGAGCAGTTCTTC. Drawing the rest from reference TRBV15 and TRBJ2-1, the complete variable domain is DAMVIQNPRYQVTQFGKPVTLSCSQTLNHNVMYWYQQKSSQAPKLLFHYYDKDFNNEADTPDNFQSRRPNTSFCFLDIRSPGLGDTAMYLCATSRGTDNNEQFFGPGTRLTVL.

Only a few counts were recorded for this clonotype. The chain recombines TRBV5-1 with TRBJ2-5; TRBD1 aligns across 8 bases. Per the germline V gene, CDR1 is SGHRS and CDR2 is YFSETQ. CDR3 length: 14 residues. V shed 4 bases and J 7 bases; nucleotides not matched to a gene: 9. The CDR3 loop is CASSPNDRGGTQYF. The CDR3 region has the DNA TGCGCCAGCAGCCCTAATGACAGGGGAGGGACCCAGTACTTC.